This T cell receptor (beta chain) is drawn from a study of blood T cell repertoires in COVID-19 (dated by TCRdb to 2018 to 2020). For the wider study: Collaborator samples came from the United States, Italy and Spain and covered acute and convalescent phases of COVID-19. The material from the prospective study consisted of cDNA or gDNA derived from T cells, B-cell-depleted T cells, or PBMCs. Where available, HLA class I and class II types were taken from metadata supplied by the sample provider and were not determined by assay-based typing. Nearly every sample came with metadata listing a de-identified subject ID, COVID-19 status, age in years and sex. The samples were drawn from two sources: the first 160 participants of the ongoing ImmuneRACE study, and 1,000 to 1,500 subjects contributed by 6 global collaborators. A freely available public database, intended as a resource for researchers studying the immune response to SARS-CoV-2, is where the repertoires were released. The dataset comprised deeply sampled blood TCRbeta repertoires from subjects exposed to, actively infected with, or recovered from COVID-19.

Inclusive of the bounding cysteine and phenylalanine, the CDR3 is 14 residues long. Kept here is only the CDR3 DNA, which spans 42 bases and is read in frame from base 1. Based on the germline V gene, the CDR1 and CDR2 sequences are MGHRA and YSYEKL. V drops 5 bases and J drops 0 bases, leaving 10 bases in between. A remark on this clone: Its antigen is currently not known. The record has no base qualities; no much larger clone is one base away.

The collaborating institutions used their own protocols to collect whole blood in K2EDTA tubes. For TCRbeta analysis, collaborator samples were shipped as frozen whole blood, as isolated PBMCs, or as DNA extracted from either sample type. The paper as a whole reports these results and caveats: The quantity of clinical and demographic metadata differed by source and by participant and was supplied without curation.

TCRbeta CDR3 regions were amplified from genomic DNA by means of the immunoSEQ Assay, a bias-controlled multiplex PCR. Regarding the original processing steps: The number of nucleated cells in each sample was estimated by amplification of reference gene primers within the assay. Sequence reads were collapsed and filtered to measure the absolute abundance of every unique TCRbeta CDR3 rearrangement. Productive Simpson clonality was computed per sample as the square root of Simpson's diversity index over productive rearrangements. The source is immuneACCESS, and TCRdb retained only in-frame sequences with V and J called. Part of the clones is not carried over; for the studies checked, unresolved V genes explain less than half of this, and the remainder is unexplained. That table gives V, J and clone size, and the DNA gave D and trimming. The sample includes about 63,000 clones, with about 80% observed a single time. In total, the top ten clones hold over 30% of the sample.

Input material: peripheral blood. This TCR was sampled from a human donor in a cohort sampled during active COVID-19. The chain is encoded by TRBV4-1 joined to TRBJ1-2; no D segment can be confidently identified. The DNA sequence is TGCGCCAGCAGCTCCGACGGAGCTAACTATGGCTACACCTTC. Its amino acids are CASSSDGANYGYTF.